Each of the 25 T cell receptor beta chains below was sequenced from the same sample in a study of radiotherapy plus CTLA-4 blockade in lung cancer. Libraries were prepared by immunoSEQ multiplex PCR; TCRdb keeps only in-frame clonotypes and omits some of them. The sample gives some 18,000 clones, 86% of which show up once; 20% to 30% is in the top ten. This material consisted of peripheral blood, taken from a patient treated with radiotherapy plus ipilimumab. Every receptor here comes from a human donor with non-small cell lung cancer whose response to radiotherapy plus ipilimumab could not be evaluated.

This clone appeared once. This chain connects TRBV7-2 to TRBJ1-2, with 9 bases aligning to TRBD1. The CDR3 covers 13 residues. Germline assignment: CDR1 SGHTA and CDR2 FQGNSA. The V gene end was trimmed by 10 bases and the J gene end by 9 bases; junction bases not matched to a gene: 12. CDR3 coding DNA: TGTGCCACCTCCCACGGGACAGGGAATCGCTACACCTTC. Amino acid sequence: CATSHGTGNRYTF.

This rearrangement joins TRBV5-1 to TRBJ1-2; 7 bases are a match to TRBD1. CDR3 length equals 15 residues. Germline CDR1 and CDR2: SGHRS and YFSETQ. The V segment lost 0 bases and the J segment 3 bases; nucleotides outside the gene matches: 5. The CDR3 region is CASSLEGQLYYGYTF. The CDR3, as DNA: TGCGCCAGCAGCTTGGAGGGACAGCTGTACTATGGCTACACCTTC.

J is TRBJ2-1 and V is TRBV6-6; TRBD2 agrees at 7 bases. The germline gives CDR1 MNHNY, CDR2 SVGAGI (reference sequence). This CDR3 has 16 residues. Trimming removed 2 bases from V and 2 bases from J; junction bases left unmatched: 6. The DNA of the CDR3 is TGTGCCAGCAGTTACAGCGGGATGGGGGCCTACAATGAGCAGTTCTTC. Protein product: CASSYSGMGAYNEQFF.

This rearrangement joins TRBV11-2 to TRBJ2-7; D remains unclear. V dropped 1 base and J dropped 2 bases, with 3 bases sitting between them. The CDR3 contains 12 residues. Germline V gene data show CDR1 as SGHAT and CDR2 as FQNNGV. CDR3 residues: CASSLGAYEQYF. CDR3 bases: TGTGCCAGCAGCTTAGGCGCCTACGAGCAGTACTTC.

A single count supports this clone. The chain recombines TRBV5-4 with TRBJ2-3; unclear D gene. CDR1 SGHNT and CDR2 YYREEE come from the germline V gene (reference sequence). V was trimmed by 2 bases and J by 3 bases, leaving 10 bases between them. CDR3 length: 14 amino acids. The CDR3 DNA follows: TGTGCCAGCAGCTTCAAAACGCAGACAGATACGCAGTATTTT. It translates to CASSFKTQTDTQYF.

The sample holds a few counts of this clone. The chain employs TRBV5-1 and TRBJ2-7; 8 bases map to TRBD1. V lost 1 base to trimming and J lost 7 bases; unmatched junction nucleotides: 10. Germline CDR1 SGHRS, CDR2 YFSETQ. The CDR3 runs 15 residues. The CDR3 DNA sequence: TGCGCCAGCAGCTTGAGCGGACAGGGAACGGGGGAGCAGTACTTC. This encodes CASSLSGQGTGEQYF.

The J gene is TRBJ1-5, the V gene TRBV18; D is ambiguous. The V and J ends lost 3 bases and 7 bases respectively, with 10 bases between them. The CDR3 spans 13 residues. Germline V gene lookup returns CDR1 KGHSH and CDR2 LQKENI. The DNA for the CDR3 is TGTGCCAGCTCACCCCTTAATCTGCAGCCCCAGCATTTT. It specifies CASSPLNLQPQHF. Using reference TRBV18 and TRBJ1-5 for the parts outside the CDR3, the full variable domain is NAGVMQNPRHLVRRRGQEARLRCSPMKGHSHVYWYRQLPEEGLKFMVYLQKENIIDESGMPKERFSAEFPKEGPSILRIQQVVRGDSAAYFCASSPLNLQPQHFGDGTRLSIL.

J is TRBJ1-6 and V is TRBV27; 7 bases line up with TRBD1. V shed 4 bases, J shed 2 bases, and the junction held 11 bases outside the gene matches. The CDR3 contains 18 residues. Germline CDR1 MNHEY, CDR2 SMNVEV (reference sequence). The CDR3 region is CASSSSPGQRPYNSPLHF. As DNA, the CDR3 is TGTGCCAGCAGTTCGTCACCGGGACAGAGGCCCTATAATTCACCCCTCCACTTT.

The chain employs TRBV5-1 and TRBJ2-7, with 10 bases matching TRBD1. This CDR3 has 19 amino acids. In germline, CDR1 is SGHRS, CDR2 YFSETQ. Trimming at V came to 0 bases and at J to 0 bases, leaving 12 bases not matched to a gene. CDR3 DNA sequence: TGCGCCAGCAGCTTGGGGGGCGGGACAGGGGCAAGGAGCTCCTACGAGCAGTACTTC. This encodes CASSLGGGTGARSSYEQYF.

The V and J genes are TRBV29-1 and TRBJ2-1; tentative D call: TRBD2 (5 bases). Germline V lookup: CDR1 SQVTM, CDR2 ANQGSEA. V lost 7 bases and J 8 bases, leaving 12 bases between the germline ends. This CDR3 has 11 amino acids. The CDR3 is CSADSEDEQFF. The DNA for the CDR3 is TGCAGCGCCGATTCGGAGGATGAGCAGTTCTTC.

The chain couples TRBV27 to TRBJ2-1; tentatively, D is TRBD2 (6 bases). This CDR3 has 11 residues. CDR1 is MNHEY and CDR2 is SMNVEV in the germline V gene (reference sequence). Between the trimmed V and J ends, which lost 8 bases and 10 bases, there was a span of 12 bases. The CDR3 nucleotides read TGTGCCAGCCGGCGGGGAGTGGAGCAGTTCTTC. This translates into CASRRGVEQFF.

The genes are TRBV7-9 and TRBJ2-7, with 8 bases that match TRBD2. With V trimmed by 4 bases and J by 4 bases, 12 bases remained unmatched. CDR1 SEHNR and CDR2 FQNEAQ come from the germline V gene (reference sequence). The CDR3 has 16 residues. CDR3 in amino acids: CASSSESSGKAYEQYF. CDR3 nucleotide sequence: TGTGCCAGCAGCTCCGAGAGTAGCGGGAAAGCTTACGAGCAGTACTTC. The complete variable domain, with remaining parts taken from reference TRBV7-9 and TRBJ2-7, reads DTGVSQNPRHKITKRGQNVTFRCDPISEHNRLYWYRQTLGQGPEFLTYFQNEAQLEKSRLLSDRFSAERPKGSFSTLEIQRTEQGDSAMYLCASSSESSGKAYEQYFGPGTRLTVT.

The chain is built from TRBV5-1 and TRBJ1-5, with D unclear. The germline CDR1 and CDR2 sequences are SGHRS and YFSETQ. V gave up 1 base and J gave up 5 bases, with 13 bases separating them. CDR3 length: 15 residues. CDR3 nucleotides: TGCGCCAGCAGCTTGCTTCCGGGTGGGTATCAGCCCCAGCATTTT. Translating it yields CASSLLPGGYQPQHF.

This clone was found once. A junction boundary mismatches the germline segment, possibly from a read error. The chain employs TRBV5-1 and TRBJ1-1, with 7 bases fitting TRBD1. The CDR3 is 12 amino acids. Germline V gene data show CDR1 as SGHRS and CDR2 as YFSETQ. The CDR3 reads CVSRGGRPEAFF. The CDR3 DNA sequence: TGCGTCAGCAGGGGGGGACGCCCTGAAGCTTTCTTT.

In its sample, this clone was seen once. The chain has TRBV7-9 and TRBJ2-5; D may be TRBD1 (5 bases). CDR1 and CDR2 (germline): SEHNR, FQNEAQ (reference sequence). Deletions cut 3 bases from V and 1 base from J, with 12 bases between. The CDR3 is 15 residues long. The DNA of the CDR3 is TGTGCCAGCAGCTTCCCCAGGGTCCCCCAAGAGACCCAGTACTTC. This translates into CASSFPRVPQETQYF. Looking up the rest from reference TRBV7-9 and TRBJ2-5 gives the full variable domain: DTGVSQNPRHKITKRGQNVTFRCDPISEHNRLYWYRQTLGQGPEFLTYFQNEAQLEKSRLLSDRFSAERPKGSFSTLEIQRTEQGDSAMYLCASSFPRVPQETQYFGPGTRLLVL.

This sequence joins TRBV9 and TRBJ1-3, with unresolved D. The germline V and J ends were trimmed by 4 bases and 3 bases, with 14 bases remaining between them. The CDR3 has 15 residues. CDR1 is SGDLS, CDR2 YYNGEE, per germline. The CDR3 sequence: CASSQGLGGGNTIYF. Written as DNA, the CDR3 is TGTGCCAGCAGCCAAGGACTGGGCGGTGGAAACACCATATATTTT.

As DNA, the CDR3 is TGTGCCATCAGTGAGGGGGCTTCCTTGGGACTGTTTTTT. This translates into CAISEGASLGLFF. This rearrangement joins TRBV10-3 to TRBJ1-4; D is possibly TRBD1 (5 bases). The V gene's germline CDR1 is ENHRY and CDR2 SYGVKD. V lost 2 bases and J 13 bases, leaving 14 bases between the germline ends. The CDR3 runs 13 residues.

The CDR3 DNA is TGTGCCAGCAGCCCCGGACAGAGGTCCCGGTACAATGAGCAGTTCTTC. This codes for CASSPGQRSRYNEQFF. The chain uses TRBV6-6 and TRBJ2-1; D perhaps matches TRBD1 (6 bases). Trimming removed 6 bases from V and 4 bases from J, with 19 bases in between. Germline V lookup: CDR1 MNHNY, CDR2 SVGAGI (reference sequence). The CDR3 sequence is 16 residues long.

The chain links TRBV5-4 to TRBJ1-1; D call uncertain. CDR1 SGHNT and CDR2 YYREEE come from the germline V gene (reference sequence). The ends were cut back, 0 bases at V and 4 bases at J, with 4 bases in the middle. The CDR3 loop spans 12 amino acids. CDR3 bases: TGTGCCAGCAGCTTGGATAGCACTGAAGCTTTCTTT. Amino acids: CASSLDSTEAFF.

The chain has TRBV28 and TRBJ1-1, with 8 positions matching TRBD1. CDR1 and CDR2 from the germline V gene are MDHEN and SYDVKM. This CDR3 is built from 15 residues. V was pared by 4 bases and J by 3 bases, with 7 bases of the junction left unmatched. CDR3 residues: CASSSWTGRDTEAFF. For the CDR3, the DNA is TGTGCCAGCAGTTCTTGGACAGGGCGGGACACTGAAGCTTTCTTT.

V usage is TRBV7-8 and J usage is TRBJ2-3, with unresolved D. This CDR3 spans 11 amino acids. Germline-derived CDR1 and CDR2 are SGHVS and FQNEAQ. V gave up 5 bases and J gave up 8 bases, with 8 bases separating them. This CDR3 is CASSLAFTQYF. The CDR3 region has the DNA TGTGCCAGCAGCCTTGCGTTTACGCAGTATTTT.

This clone occurred once. J is TRBJ2-7 and V is TRBV10-2; 10 bases map to TRBD1. This CDR3 has 14 residues. The ends lost 8 bases at V and 6 bases at J; junction bases unmatched: 10. Germline V gives CDR1 WSHSY, CDR2 SAAADI. This CDR3 reads CASFSGTGAGEQYF. The CDR3 bases are TGCGCCAGCTTCTCCGGGACAGGGGCTGGCGAGCAGTACTTC.

The chain carries TRBV2 and TRBJ2-5; D is unresolved. TRBJ2-7 matches the DNA end more closely, so the J call is doubtful. Per the germline V gene, CDR1 is SNHLY and CDR2 is FYNNEI. The CDR3 has 18 residues. CDR3 residues: CASSEPPGRLTYSYEQYF. CDR3 DNA: TGTGCCAGCAGTGAACCCCCAGGTCGGCTGACATACTCCTACGAGCAGTACTTC.

The chain couples TRBV18 to TRBJ2-6; possible D gene TRBD2, 7 bases. CDR3 length: 18 residues. In germline, CDR1 is KGHSH, CDR2 LQKENI. V lost 3 bases to trimming and J lost 0 bases, with 15 bases between them. The CDR3 spells CASSPRRGGLSGANVLTF. The CDR3 DNA is TGTGCCAGCTCACCGAGGAGGGGGGGACTCTCTGGGGCCAACGTCCTGACTTTC. The entire variable domain, with the rest obtained from reference TRBV18 and TRBJ2-6, is as follows: NAGVMQNPRHLVRRRGQEARLRCSPMKGHSHVYWYRQLPEEGLKFMVYLQKENIIDESGMPKERFSAEFPKEGPSILRIQQVVRGDSAAYFCASSPRRGGLSGANVLTFGAGSRLTVL.

The chain joins TRBV2 to TRBJ2-7; 11 bases match TRBD1. The trim removed 6 bases at V and 6 bases at J, leaving 7 bases unmatched. Germline values: CDR1 SNHLY, CDR2 FYNNEI. The CDR3 runs to 14 residues. CDR3 bases: TGTGCCAGCAGGGGGACAGGGGGTAGTGCCGAGCAGTACTTC. The encoded protein is CASRGTGGSAEQYF.